What follows describes a single T cell receptor beta chain. Original methodology: Amplifying reference gene primers gave estimates of nucleated cell counts. Measured with immunoSEQ multiplex PCR; TCRdb has only the in-frame clones, and not every one. D and trimming come from the DNA, and the V and J calls and clone size come from that table. This sample yields about 78,000 clones, of which more than 60% are seen a single time; more than 9% belongs to the top ten. The data are from a study of blood T cell repertoires in COVID-19. Overall study: The origin of the acute and convalescent COVID-19 samples was the United States, Italy and Spain. T cells, B-cell-depleted T cells, or PBMCs provided the cDNA or gDNA that served as material.

J was trimmed by 4 bases and V by 5 bases; bases with no gene match: 8. Germline CDR1 SGHNT, CDR2 YENEEA. This CDR3 is built from 15 residues. Material for sequencing was peripheral blood. This chain links TRBV11-3 with TRBJ2-7, with TRBD2 matching over 10 bases. The sequence derives from a human donor in a cohort sampled during active COVID-19. CDR3: CASSIGGTSAYEQYF. As DNA, the CDR3 is TGTGCCAGCAGCATCGGTGGGACTAGCGCTTACGAGCAGTACTTC.